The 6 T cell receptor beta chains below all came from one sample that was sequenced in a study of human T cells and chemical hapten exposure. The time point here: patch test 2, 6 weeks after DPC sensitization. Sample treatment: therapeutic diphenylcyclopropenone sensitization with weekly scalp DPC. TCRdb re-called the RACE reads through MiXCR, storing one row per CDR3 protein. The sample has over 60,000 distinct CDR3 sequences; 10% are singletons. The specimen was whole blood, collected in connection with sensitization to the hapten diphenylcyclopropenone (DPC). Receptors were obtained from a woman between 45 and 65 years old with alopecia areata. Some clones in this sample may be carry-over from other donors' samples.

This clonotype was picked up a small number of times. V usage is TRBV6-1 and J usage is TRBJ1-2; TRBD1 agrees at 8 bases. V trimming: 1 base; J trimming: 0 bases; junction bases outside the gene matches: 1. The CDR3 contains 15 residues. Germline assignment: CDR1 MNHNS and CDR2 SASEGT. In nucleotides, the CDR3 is TGTGCCAGCAGTGAAGTGGACAGGGCTAACTATGGCTACACCTTC. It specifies CASSEVDRANYGYTF.

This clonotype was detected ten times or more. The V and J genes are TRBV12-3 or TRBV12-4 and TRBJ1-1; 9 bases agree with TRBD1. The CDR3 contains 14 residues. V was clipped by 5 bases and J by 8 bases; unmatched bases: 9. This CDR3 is CASSPRTGAPEAFF. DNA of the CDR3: TGTGCCAGCAGTCCAAGGACAGGGGCCCCGGAAGCTTTCTTT.

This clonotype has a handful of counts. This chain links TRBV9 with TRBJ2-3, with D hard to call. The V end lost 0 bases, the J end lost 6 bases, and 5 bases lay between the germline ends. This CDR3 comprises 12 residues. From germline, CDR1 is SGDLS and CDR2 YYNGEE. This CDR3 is CASSVGSDTQYF. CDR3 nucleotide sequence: TGTGCCAGCAGCGTAGGGAGCGATACGCAGTATTTT.

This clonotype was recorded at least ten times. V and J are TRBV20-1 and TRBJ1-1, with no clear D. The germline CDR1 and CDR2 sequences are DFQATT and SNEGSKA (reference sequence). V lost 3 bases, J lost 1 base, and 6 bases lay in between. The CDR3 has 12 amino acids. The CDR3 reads CSASYWNTEAFF. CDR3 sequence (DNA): TGCAGTGCTAGTTACTGGAACACTGAAGCTTTCTTT.

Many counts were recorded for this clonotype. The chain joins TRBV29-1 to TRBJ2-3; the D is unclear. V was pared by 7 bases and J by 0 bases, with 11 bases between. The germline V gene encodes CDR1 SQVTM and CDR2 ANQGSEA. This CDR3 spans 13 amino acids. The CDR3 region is CSAGDRSTDTQYF. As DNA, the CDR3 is TGCAGCGCCGGAGACCGAAGCACAGATACGCAGTATTTT.

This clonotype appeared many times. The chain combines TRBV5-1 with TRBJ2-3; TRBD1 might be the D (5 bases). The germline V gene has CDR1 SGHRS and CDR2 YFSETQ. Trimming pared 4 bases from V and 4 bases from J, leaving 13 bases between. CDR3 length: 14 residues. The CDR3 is CASSPLSQADTQYF. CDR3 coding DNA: TGCGCCAGCAGCCCTCTCTCACAGGCAGATACGCAGTATTTT.